In its sample, the clone carrying this TCR beta chain was seen a few times. All patients' tumors stained robustly positive for Merkel cell polyomavirus Large T antigen by immunohistochemistry. This record belongs to a study of tumor-infiltrating T cells and Merkel cell polyomavirus. The overall study: The study examined CD8+ T cells specific for the Merkel cell polyomavirus KLL epitope.

Profiling relied on immunoSEQ multiplex PCR, and the TCRdb table lists in-frame clones only, not all of them. The data contain about 25,000 clones, nearly 90% of them singletons. CDR1 and CDR2 (germline): SQVTM, ANQGSEA. Trimming took 6 bases from V and 1 from J, leaving 14 bases between them. CDR3 size: 14 residues. The receptor was derived from a man between 50 and 59 years old with Merkel cell carcinoma. Sequenced: lymph node tissue. The V and J genes are TRBV29-1 and TRBJ2-3; D is perhaps TRBD1 (5 bases). CDR3 DNA: TGCAGCGTGCCCCACCAAGGGGGCACAGATACGCAGTATTTT. Translated: CSVPHQGGTDTQYF.